This is a list of T cell receptor beta chains from one sample in a study of blood T cell repertoires in COVID-19. Sequencing used immunoSEQ multiplex PCR; TCRdb keeps in-frame clones, though not all of them. This sample has roughly 55,000 clones; 78% occur once, and the top ten carry roughly an eighth. Sequenced: peripheral blood. The receptors originated from an elderly man with acute or convalescent COVID-19. Both conserved end residues are part of each CDR3. The D gene is left open where the match is weak. Some rows have no size entry. The others give once, few or many, or a class for an expanded clone.

size	D	V	J	DNA	CDR3
-	TRBD2	TRBV7-9	TRBJ2-1	TGTGCCAGCAGCCTTCCCCACAGACTAGCGGGGGTAATCAATGAGCAGTTCTTC	CASSLPHRLAGVINEQFF
few	TRBD1	TRBV9	TRBJ1-1	TGTGCCAGCAGCGTAGCCGGGACAGGGGGAACTGAAGCTTTCTTT	CASSVAGTGGTEAFF
-	TRBD2	TRBV28	TRBJ2-2	TGTGCCAGCAGCCCTCCGGGCTGGGGACTAGCGGGAGCCGGGGAGCTGTTTTTT	CASSPPGWGLAGAGELFF
-	-	TRBV13	TRBJ1-1	TGTGCCAGCAGCGCTGGGCTGAACACTGAAGCTTTCTTT	CASSAGLNTEAFF
-	-	TRBV6-6	TRBJ1-3	TGTGCCAGCAGCTCGGGACTGAGCTCTGGAAACACCATATATTTT	CASSSGLSSGNTIYF
-	-	TRBV19	TRBJ1-4	TGTGCCAGTAGTATAGCGGCGGGAAGGGATGAAAAACTGTTTTTT	CASSIAAGRDEKLFF
-	-	TRBV5-5	TRBJ2-7	TGTGCCAGCAGCTTTCGGAACGGGGACTTTGCCTACGAGCAGTACTTC	CASSFRNGDFAYEQYF
-	TRBD2	TRBV10-3	TRBJ2-5	TGTGCCATCAGTCCCGGGCTAGCGGGAGGAGGGGAGACCCAGTACTTC	CAISPGLAGGGETQYF
-	-	TRBV28	TRBJ1-2	TGTGCCAGCAGTTTAGAGGAAGGATATGGCTACACCTTC	CASSLEEGYGYTF
-	-	TRBV3-1/TRBV3-2	TRBJ2-1	TGTGCCAGCAGCCAAGACCAGGGGACCACAAAGCAGTTCTTC	CASSQDQGTTKQFF
-	TRBD2	TRBV7-9	TRBJ2-2	TGTGCCAGTTTACCTAACTCGGGACTAGCGGGGAACACCGGGGAGCTGTTTTTT	CASLPNSGLAGNTGELFF
-	TRBD1	TRBV19	TRBJ2-7	TGTGCCAGTAGTACAGGGACAGGGAGGTCCTACGAGCAGTACTTC	CASSTGTGRSYEQYF
-	-	TRBV19	TRBJ2-1	TGTGCCAGTAGTATGAGCGGTAGCTCCTACAATGAGCAGTTCTTC	CASSMSGSSYNEQFF
-	-	TRBV12-3/TRBV12-4	TRBJ1-2	TGTGCCAGCAGTCTCAGCGAAACCTATGGCTACACCTTC	CASSLSETYGYTF
-	TRBD2	TRBV5-5	TRBJ2-7	TGTGCCAGCAGCTTGGGGAGGTCGGCTAGCGGGACCTACGAGCAGTACTTC	CASSLGRSASGTYEQYF
-	TRBD2	TRBV11-3	TRBJ2-1	TGTGCCAGCACCCAGGGACTAGCCTACAATGAGCAGTTCTTC	CASTQGLAYNEQFF
-	-	TRBV5-1	TRBJ1-2	TGCGCCAGCAGCCCTGGACAGCCAGGGAATGGCTACACCTTC	CASSPGQPGNGYTF
-	-	TRBV30	TRBJ2-7	TGTGCCTGGAGTGTAAGTGTTCGGTACGAGCAGTACTTC	CAWSVSVRYEQYF
once	-	TRBV28	TRBJ1-2	TGTGCCAGCAGTTTACGGGGGTTTGGCTACACCTTC	CASSLRGFGYTF
-	TRBD1	TRBV24-1	TRBJ2-2	TGTGCCACCAGAGACAGGGTGGGTACCGGGGAGCTGTTTTTT	CATRDRVGTGELFF
-	-	TRBV30	TRBJ2-6	TGTGCCTGGAGTGAGTCGAATAAGCGGTCTGGGGCCAACGTCCTGACTTTC	CAWSESNKRSGANVLTF
-	TRBD1	TRBV3-1/TRBV3-2	TRBJ2-1	TGTGCCAGTAGCCAGGGGGACAGGGACAATGAGCAGTTCTTC	CASSQGDRDNEQFF
once	-	TRBV21-1	TRBJ2-3	TGTGCCAGCAGCAGGATAATCGGGATACGCACAGATACGCAGTATTTT	CASSRIIGIRTDTQYF
-	-	TRBV4-1	TRBJ1-6	TGCGCCAGCAGCCAGAGCCAGGCTTCACCCCTCCACTTT	CASSQSQASPLHF
-	-	TRBV2	TRBJ1-1	TGTGCCAGCAGTGATGCTGGGGGCCAGGTCGAAGCTTTCTTT	CASSDAGGQVEAFF
-	TRBD1	TRBV4-1	TRBJ2-2	TGCGCCAGCAGATCCGGGACAGGGAACATCGGGGAGCTGTTTTTT	CASRSGTGNIGELFF
-	-	TRBV4-1	TRBJ1-4	TGCGCCAGCAGCCAAGGGAATTTTAACAGGGTAGTACTGTTTTTT	CASSQGNFNRVVLFF
-	TRBD2	TRBV5-5	TRBJ2-3	TGTGCCAGCAGCCGTCGACTAGCGGGAGGGAGAGCCACAGATACGCAGTATTTT	CASSRRLAGGRATDTQYF
once	TRBD1	TRBV5-1	TRBJ2-5	TGCGCCAGCAGCTCGTCAGGGGGCGGAGAGACCCAGTACTTC	CASSSSGGGETQYF
few	TRBD2	TRBV28	TRBJ2-1	TGTGCCAGCAGTTTCTCGTGGGAGGGCCCGTTCTTC	CASSFSWEGPFF
once	TRBD1	TRBV5-4	TRBJ1-2	TGTGCCAGCAGCTTGACCGACAGGGGGAATGGCTACACCTTC	CASSLTDRGNGYTF
-	-	TRBV9	TRBJ1-1	TGTGCCAGCAGCGTTTCGGGCGGGACTGAAGCTTTCTTT	CASSVSGGTEAFF
few	-	TRBV5-4	TRBJ2-1	TGTGCCAGCAGCCCAGCGGACTCCCCCAATGAGCAGTTCTTC	CASSPADSPNEQFF
few	-	TRBV19	TRBJ2-7	TGTGCCAGTAGTACCCTGACAGTCTCTCTTGGCTACGAGCAGTACTTC	CASSTLTVSLGYEQYF
-	-	TRBV10-3	TRBJ1-5	TGTGCCATCAGTTTCATGCAGAATCAGCCCCAGCATTTT	CAISFMQNQPQHF
-	TRBD1	TRBV5-6	TRBJ2-7	TGTGCCAGCAGCTGGAGGGGACAGGGGAAAACCTACGAGCAGTACTTC	CASSWRGQGKTYEQYF
-	TRBD1	TRBV5-5	TRBJ1-2	TGTGCCAGCAGCTTGGAAGGGACAGGGTATGGCTACACCTTC	CASSLEGTGYGYTF
-	TRBD1	TRBV19	TRBJ2-7	TGTGCCAGTAGTATAGATGGGACAGTCACACTTGGGCAGTACTTC	CASSIDGTVTLGQYF
few	TRBD1	TRBV19	TRBJ2-3	TGTGCCAGTAGAAAACGGACAGGGAGTGGAGATACGCAGTATTTT	CASRKRTGSGDTQYF
few	-	TRBV12-3/TRBV12-4	TRBJ2-4	TGTGCCAGCAGCCGTTCCAAAAACATTCAGTACTTC	CASSRSKNIQYF
-	-	TRBV9	TRBJ1-2	TGTGCCAGCAGCGTAGACCCATCGAGTCCCTATGGCTACACCTTC	CASSVDPSSPYGYTF
-	TRBD1	TRBV19	TRBJ1-5	TGTGCCAGTAGTGTCGACAGGGGCGTTAGCAATCAGCCCCAGCATTTT	CASSVDRGVSNQPQHF
-	-	TRBV11-2	TRBJ2-7	TGTGCCAGCAGCCCCCACTACGAGCAGTACTTC	CASSPHYEQYF
few	TRBD1	TRBV2	TRBJ1-2	TGTGCCAGCAGTGAAGCGGGACAGGGAAGGGGCTACACCTTC	CASSEAGQGRGYTF
-	TRBD1	TRBV5-6	TRBJ2-7	TGTGCCAGCAGCCCGGACAGGGGGCTTTCCTACGAGCAGTACTTC	CASSPDRGLSYEQYF
few	TRBD1	TRBV10-3	TRBJ2-1	TGTGCCATCAGTCAAACCCAGGGGACAGGGGGGTATGAGCAGTTCTTC	CAISQTQGTGGYEQFF
-	-	TRBV3-1/TRBV3-2	TRBJ2-3	TGTGCCAGCAGCCCCCCCGGAAGAGGGGATACGCAGTATTTT	CASSPPGRGDTQYF
few	TRBD1	TRBV7-9	TRBJ1-5	TGTGCCAGCAGCCCTGAGACAGGGGGTTTCAATCAGCCCCAGCATTTT	CASSPETGGFNQPQHF
-	TRBD1	TRBV5-1	TRBJ2-7	TGCGCCAGCAGCCGGGACAGCTACGAGCAGTACTTC	CASSRDSYEQYF
-	-	TRBV18	TRBJ2-7	TGTGCCAGCTCACCACTCGGGTTCTACGAGCAGTACTTC	CASSPLGFYEQYF
-	-	TRBV11-3	TRBJ1-1	TGTGCCAGCAGCACCCCGAGGGATCCCCTGAGGGCTTTCTTT	CASSTPRDPLRAFF
-	TRBD2	TRBV28	TRBJ2-3	TGTGCCAGCAGTTTGATGGTAGCGGGAGGCCACGGGTCAGATACGCAGTATTTT	CASSLMVAGGHGSDTQYF
-	-	TRBV4-1	TRBJ2-7	TGCGCCAGCAGCCAAGGGGTTCCAGCGGGCGCTACCTACGAGCAGTACTTC	CASSQGVPAGATYEQYF
-	-	TRBV7-9	TRBJ1-4	TGTGCCAGCAGCTTAGAAACGGGTGAAAAACTGTTTTTT	CASSLETGEKLFF
-	TRBD1	TRBV5-1	TRBJ2-3	TGCGCCAGCAGCCCTGACAGGGCAGATACGCAGTATTTT	CASSPDRADTQYF